A selection of T cell receptor beta chains follows, all from one sample in a study of T cells in Graves' hyperthyroidism and ophthalmopathy. TCRdb recomputed calls from the multiplex PCR reads with MiXCR, one row per CDR3 protein. The data contain some 510,000 distinct CDR3 sequences, approximately 44% of them seen just once; the ten biggest clones take up 8.2%. Sequenced: peripheral blood or thyroid tissue (not recorded which). These receptors were taken from a woman aged 18-30 years with Graves' hyperthyroidism. The conserved cysteine and the conserved F or W are not part of the CDR3 here. Fields, in order: J gene, V gene, CDR3 protein.

TRBJ2-5,TRBV11-3,ASSRTGGPNQPQY
TRBJ1-1,TRBV12-5,ASGLPRGQGTEAF
TRBJ2-6,TRBV7-9,ASSSGSNVLT
TRBJ1-1,TRBV20-1,SARATGGTEAL
TRBJ1-5,TRBV20-1,SARTLAGAKH
TRBJ2-7,TRBV5-1,ASSLRREGRYEQY
TRBJ2-7,TRBV29-1,SAVLTSYEQY
TRBJ2-3,TRBV24-1,ATSPAARGDTQY
TRBJ1-1,TRBV7-9,ASSLERGLIRNTEAF
TRBJ1-5,TRBV29-1,SSDRGGQPQH
TRBJ2-5,TRBV29-1,SQPGKETQY
TRBJ2-7,TRBV7-6,ASSHGQGLPYEQY
TRBJ1-3,TRBV7-8,ASSPRDRLSGNTIY
TRBJ2-5,TRBV2,GSRGPGEQETQY
TRBJ2-2,TRBV24-1,ASSKIPGELF
TRBJ1-5,TRBV29-1,SAGTGLNQPQH
TRBJ2-2,TRBV29-1,SVVRRSNTGELF
TRBJ1-6,TRBV2,ASTGQGASPLH
TRBJ1-2,TRBV6-5,ASSDGTGNYGYT
TRBJ2-7,TRBV9,ASSVGVGESVYEQY
TRBJ1-4,TRBV5-1,ASSQVGGTANEKLF
TRBJ2-6,TRBV10-3,ATNPHEAGANVLT
TRBJ1-2,TRBV5-1,ASSLARDATIYGYT
TRBJ1-5,TRBV29-1,SVLGGAQSNQPQH
TRBJ2-7,TRBV10-3,AISDLLAGVSYEQY
TRBJ1-1,TRBV29-1,SAREVLNTEAF
TRBJ2-2,TRBV10-3,AIRKRPGELF
TRBJ1-5,TRBV20-1,SAPAARGGNQPQH
TRBJ1-6,TRBV10-3,ATLVRGGSPLH
TRBJ1-4,TRBV2,ASSERRGLCEKLF
TRBJ1-2,TRBV10-3,AISESRTGYGYT
TRBJ2-5,TRBV7-3,ASNQGSGQETQY
TRBJ2-6,TRBV7-2,ASSRYSGANVLT
TRBJ1-2,TRBV29-1,SLGTEPGYT
TRBJ2-7,TRBV7-8,ASSLEAGSPYEQY
TRBJ2-7,TRBV6-6,ASRTSPTRSYEQY
TRBJ1-2,TRBV24-1,ATSPRANYGYT
TRBJ2-7,TRBV20-1,SWGQREQY
TRBJ1-5,TRBV7-8,ASSLEMALTGQPQH
TRBJ2-5,TRBV20-1,SASGTSSPQETQY
TRBJ1-1,TRBV5-1,ASSFRTANTEAF
TRBJ1-4,TRBV7-6,ASRDRTNEKLF
TRBJ1-1,TRBV19,ASSITRNTEAF
TRBJ2-5,TRBV14,ASSPGRFAGETQY
TRBJ1-2,TRBV6-5,ASSYSTDDDEGYT
TRBJ1-4,TRBV7-9,ASSLVRPEGEKLF
TRBJ2-7,TRBV25-1,ASSVQGGSYYEQY
TRBJ2-7,TRBV10-3,ATSDAGLYEQY
TRBJ1-5,TRBV7-8,ASSLGWDQPQH
TRBJ2-1,TRBV10-2,ATGRIPNEQF
TRBJ1-6,TRBV7-2,ASTTLH
TRBJ2-2,TRBV19,ASSIGGRYTGELF
TRBJ1-1,TRBV7-9,ASSQQGAGAF
TRBJ1-3,TRBV5-1,ASSLESVSGNTIY
TRBJ2-7,TRBV6-2/TRBV6-3,ASSYHPRGGEQY